Listed here are 8 T cell receptor beta chains from one sample, sequenced in a study of blood T cell repertoires in COVID-19. Profiling relied on immunoSEQ multiplex PCR, and the TCRdb table lists in-frame clones only, not all of them. The data show about 180,000 clones, with roughly nine tenths seen just once and under 3% held by the top ten. Sequencing was done on a sample of PBMCs or T cells enriched from blood (not recorded which). These receptors came from a woman aged 40 to 49 with acute COVID-19.

This chain connects TRBV6-5 to TRBJ1-2, with a weak D call TRBD1 (6 bases). CDR1 MNHEY and CDR2 SVGAGI come from the germline V gene. The CDR3 loop spans 12 amino acids. With 5 bases removed from V and 2 bases from J, the gap between germline ends came to 6 bases. CDR3: CASSTGNYGYTF. The CDR3 nucleotides read TGTGCCAGCAGTACAGGGAACTATGGCTACACCTTC.

The gene calls are TRBV29-1 and TRBJ2-2, with 9 bases fitting TRBD1. The CDR3 consists of 14 residues. Germline assignment: CDR1 SQVTM and CDR2 ANQGSEA. In nucleotides, the CDR3 is TGCAGTGGCAGTGGGACAGGGTACACCGGGGAGCTGTTTTTT. Amino acid sequence: CSGSGTGYTGELFF.

This chain connects TRBV4-3 to TRBJ1-2; 11 positions agree with TRBD1. Germline V lookup: CDR1 LGHNA, CDR2 YSLEER. This CDR3 is 14 amino acids long. V shed 3 bases and J 7 bases; nucleotides not matched to a gene: 4. This CDR3 is CASSQGQGVFGYTF. CDR3 nucleotides: TGCGCCAGCAGCCAGGGACAGGGGGTCTTTGGCTACACCTTC.

The DNA of the CDR3 is TGTGCCAGCAGCCGGGAGGGGGACGGACAAGAGACCCAGTACTTC. Encoded protein: CASSREGDGQETQYF. The V and J genes are TRBV9 and TRBJ2-5, with TRBD2 matching 8 bases. The trim removed 4 bases at V and 2 bases at J, leaving 7 bases unmatched. This CDR3 has 15 residues. Germline loops: CDR1 SGDLS, CDR2 YYNGEE.

The chain uses TRBV7-2 and TRBJ2-2; 9 bases are shared with TRBD2. The ends lost 1 base at V and 7 bases at J; junction bases unmatched: 7. Germline V gene lookup returns CDR1 SGHTA and CDR2 FQGNSA. CDR3 size: 16 residues. The CDR3 sequence: CASSLVAGVLNGELFF. CDR3 nucleotide sequence: TGTGCCAGCAGCTTAGTAGCGGGGGTGCTCAACGGGGAGCTGTTTTTT.

The chain recombines TRBV6-5 with TRBJ2-1; 7 nucleotides match TRBD2. V lost 2 bases and J lost 5; bases outside the gene matches: 3. This CDR3 has 14 residues. Germline CDR1 is MNHEY and CDR2 is SVGAGI. CDR3 sequence reads: CASSYGLVDNEQFF. CDR3 nucleotide sequence: TGTGCCAGCAGTTACGGACTAGTTGACAATGAGCAGTTCTTC.

The CDR3 loop reads CASSPTDSEEAFF. As DNA, the CDR3 is TGTGCCAGCAGTCCCACCGACTCCGAGGAGGCTTTCTTT. This chain links TRBV12-3 or TRBV12-4 with TRBJ1-1; D is ambiguous. V was shortened by 5 bases and J by 11 bases, with 18 bases between the two germline ends. The CDR3 is made up of 13 amino acids.

The chain employs TRBV3-1 (or the pseudogene TRBV3-2) and TRBJ2-7; TRBD1 matches 7 bases. This CDR3 has 13 residues. The ends lost 8 bases at V and 1 base at J; junction bases unmatched: 5. Germline V lookup: CDR1 LGHDT, CDR2 YNNKEL (reference sequence). DNA for the CDR3: TGTGCCAGCCGGGACAGTTATTCCTACGAGCAGTACTTC. Its protein is CASRDSYSYEQYF.